The 4 T cell receptor beta chains below come from one sample, sequenced in a study of CD8+ T cells in alopecia areata (dated by TCRdb to the late 2010s). The time point label, as the study defines it: baseline before oral tofacitinib. Libraries were made using the immunoSEQ multiplex PCR assay. RNA was extracted from all samples and reverse transcribed into cDNA, which served as template for TCR sequencing. TCRdb limited this immuneACCESS table to in-frame rearrangements with V and J called. A share of clones is missing; checked studies link under half to unresolved V genes, and the rest is unexplained. This sample comprises about 140,000 clones, roughly three fifths of them detected only once. The ten largest account for around 6% of the sample. This sample comprised CD4+ T cells sorted from blood, obtained at week 0. The source of these receptors is a human donor with alopecia areata.

This chain links TRBV6-5 with TRBJ1-2; D is undetermined. V was trimmed by 6 bases and J by 8 bases, leaving 13 bases between them. Germline CDR1 is MNHEY and CDR2 is SVGAGI. This CDR3 comprises 12 residues. The CDR3 nucleotides read TGTGCCAGCAGCACCGGTGGGTACGGCTACACCTTC. It codes for CASSTGGYGYTF.

The genes are TRBV29-1 and TRBJ2-1; perhaps TRBD1 as D (5 bases). Between the trimmed V and J ends, which lost 7 bases and 5 bases, there was a span of 12 bases. The germline gives CDR1 SQVTM, CDR2 ANQGSEA. The CDR3 runs 12 residues. CDR3 coding DNA: TGCAGCGACAGGAAGAACCACAATGAGCAGTTCTTC. As protein: CSDRKNHNEQFF.

In this sample, this clone turned up a few times. V usage is TRBV9 and J usage is TRBJ2-3, with TRBD2 identical over 10 bases. The CDR3 has 15 amino acids. The V gene's germline CDR1 is SGDLS and CDR2 YYNGEE. The trim removed 3 bases at V and 5 bases at J, leaving 6 bases unmatched. CDR3 nucleotides: TGTGCCAGCAGCGAGAGCGGGGGGGCAGGAGATACGCAGTATTTT. It codes for CASSESGGAGDTQYF.

The V call is TRBV7-2, the J call TRBJ2-1; D perhaps matches TRBD2 (5 bases). The V gene lost 5 bases and the J gene lost 8 bases, with 13 bases spanning the gap. Germline V gene lookup returns CDR1 SGHTA and CDR2 FQGNSA. The CDR3 length is 13 residues. CDR3 amino acids: CASSQAEWDEQFF. The CDR3 nucleotides are TGTGCCAGCAGCCAAGCGGAGTGGGATGAGCAGTTCTTC.